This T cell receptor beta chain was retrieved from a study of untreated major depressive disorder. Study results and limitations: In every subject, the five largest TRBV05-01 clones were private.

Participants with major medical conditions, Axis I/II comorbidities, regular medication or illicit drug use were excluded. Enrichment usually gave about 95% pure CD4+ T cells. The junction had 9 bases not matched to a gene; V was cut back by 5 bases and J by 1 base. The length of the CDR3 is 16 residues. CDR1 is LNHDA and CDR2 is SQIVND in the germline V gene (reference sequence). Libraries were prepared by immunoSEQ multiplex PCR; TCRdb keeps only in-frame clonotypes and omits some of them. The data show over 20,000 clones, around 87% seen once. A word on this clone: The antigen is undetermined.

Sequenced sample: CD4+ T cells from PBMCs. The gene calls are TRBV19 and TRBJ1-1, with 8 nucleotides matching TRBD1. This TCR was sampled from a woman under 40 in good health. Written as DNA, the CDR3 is TGTGCCAGTAGTTCCAGGGGGCTGGAGGGGAACACTGAAGCTTTCTTT. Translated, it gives CASSSRGLEGNTEAFF.